This entry lists 4 T cell receptor beta chains sequenced from one sample in a study of OX40 agonist ivuxolimab in advanced cancers. Sequencing used immunoSEQ multiplex PCR; TCRdb keeps in-frame clones, though not all of them. The table records tens of thousands of clones, 90% to 95% of them present only once. The sample consisted of CD4+ or CD8+ T cells sorted from blood, taken in a trial of the OX40 agonist ivuxolimab. These receptors originate from an adult with an advanced solid tumor such as melanoma, head and neck, liver or kidney cancer.

This clone appeared a few times. The chain employs TRBV5-1 and TRBJ2-5; the match to TRBD2 covers 7 bases. Trimming removed 0 bases from V and 9 bases from J; junction bases left unmatched: 11. CDR1 is SGHRS and CDR2 is YFSETQ in the germline V gene. The CDR3 loop spans 15 amino acids. The CDR3 is CASSLGQTSSHPQYF. The CDR3 DNA is TGCGCCAGCAGCTTGGGGCAGACTAGCTCCCACCCCCAGTACTTC.

This clone was detected only a few times. CDR3 coding DNA: TGCAGCGTTGAAGGTACAGGGGTCGGCACTGAAGCTTTCTTT. Its translation: CSVEGTGVGTEAFF. The V call is TRBV29-1, the J call TRBJ1-1; 7 positions agree with TRBD1. Germline CDR1 SQVTM, CDR2 ANQGSEA. V shed 1 base, J shed 4 bases, and the junction held 6 bases outside the gene matches. The CDR3 runs 14 residues.

The rearrangement links TRBV5-1 to TRBJ2-1; D ambiguous. The germline CDR1 and CDR2 sequences are SGHRS and YFSETQ. Trimming left V 0 bases short and J 10 bases short, with 5 bases between. The CDR3 runs to 11 residues. For the CDR3, the DNA is TGCGCCAGCAGCTTGGCTAGGGAGCAGTTCTTC. Translation gives CASSLAREQFF.

The rearrangement uses TRBV2 and TRBJ1-4; perhaps TRBD1 as D (6 bases). Germline CDR1 is SNHLY and CDR2 is FYNNEI. Trimming removed 6 bases from V and 4 bases from J, with 12 bases in between. CDR3 length equals 14 residues. For the CDR3, the DNA is TGTGCCAGCAGCGCGATGGACAGTAATGAAAAACTGTTTTTT. Its protein product is CASSAMDSNEKLFF.